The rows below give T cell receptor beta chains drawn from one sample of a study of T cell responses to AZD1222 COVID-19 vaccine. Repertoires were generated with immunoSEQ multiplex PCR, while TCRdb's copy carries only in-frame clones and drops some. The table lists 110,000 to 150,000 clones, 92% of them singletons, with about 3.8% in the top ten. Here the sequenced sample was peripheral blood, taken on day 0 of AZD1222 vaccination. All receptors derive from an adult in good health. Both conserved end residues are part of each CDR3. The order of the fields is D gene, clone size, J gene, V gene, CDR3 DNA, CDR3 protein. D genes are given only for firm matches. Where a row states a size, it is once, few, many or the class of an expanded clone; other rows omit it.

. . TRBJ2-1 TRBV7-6 TGTGCCAGCACCGGGACCAACTACAATGAGCAGTTCTTC CASTGTNYNEQFF
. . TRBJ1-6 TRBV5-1 TGCGCCAGCAGCTTGGAGACCGGGTCTCTACACTTT CASSLETGSLHF
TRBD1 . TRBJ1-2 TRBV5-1 TGCGCCAGCAGCCCCTACGGTCCCGGGACAGGGGGCGGGCGAGGTGACTATGGCTACACCTTC CASSPYGPGTGGGRGDYGYTF
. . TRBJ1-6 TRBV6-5 TGTGCCAGCAGCCGCAGTGGGTCTAGAGATTCACCCCTCCACTTT CASSRSGSRDSPLHF
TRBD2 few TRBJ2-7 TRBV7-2 TGTGCCAGCAGCGTCCGGGACAGGGGACTAGCGGGAGGATACGAGCAGTACTTC CASSVRDRGLAGGYEQYF
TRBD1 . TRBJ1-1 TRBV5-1 TGCGCCAGCAGCTTAGGACAGGGGATGAACACTGAAGCTTTCTTT CASSLGQGMNTEAFF
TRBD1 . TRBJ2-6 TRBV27 TGTGCCAGCAGTACGGGGACAGTTGGGGCCAACGTCCTGACTTTC CASSTGTVGANVLTF
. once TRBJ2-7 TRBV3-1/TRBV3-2 TGTGCCAGCAGCCGGGGGCTCTCCTACGAGCAGTACTTC CASSRGLSYEQYF
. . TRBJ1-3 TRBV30 TGTGCCTGGAGTTCCGGAAACACCATATATTTT CAWSSGNTIYF
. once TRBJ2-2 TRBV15 TGTGCCACCAGCAGAGTATCGAGCACCGGGGAGCTGTTTTTT CATSRVSSTGELFF
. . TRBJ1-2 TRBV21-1 TGTGCCAGCAGCAAAAGGGCCAGCGATTTAGTCTATGGCTACACCTTC CASSKRASDLVYGYTF
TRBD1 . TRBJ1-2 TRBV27 TGTGCCAGCAGCACAGACAGGGGGAATGGCTACACCTTC CASSTDRGNGYTF
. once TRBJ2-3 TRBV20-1 TGCAGTGCTAGCCAGGGTGTTACGCAGTATTTT CSASQGVTQYF
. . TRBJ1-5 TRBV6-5 TGTGCCAGCAGCCCAAGGGGGCAGCCCCAGCATTTT CASSPRGQPQHF
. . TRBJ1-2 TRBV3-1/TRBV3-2 TGTGCCAGCAGCCAAGTCCCGGATAACTATGGCTACACCTTC CASSQVPDNYGYTF
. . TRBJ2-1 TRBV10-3 TGTGCCATCAGTGACCCTTGGGGGCATGAGCAGTTCTTC CAISDPWGHEQFF
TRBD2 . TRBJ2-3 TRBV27 TGTGCCAGCACCCGGACTAGCGGGAAGAGCACAGATACGCAGTATTTT CASTRTSGKSTDTQYF
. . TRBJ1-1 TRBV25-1 TGTGCCAGCAGGACCCCAACAGGTTGGGCTTTCTTT CASRTPTGWAFF
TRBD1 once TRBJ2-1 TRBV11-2 TGTGCCAGCAGCTTAGGGGCAGGGGGCGCGAACAATGAGCAGTTCTTC CASSLGAGGANNEQFF
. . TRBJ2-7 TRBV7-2 TGTGCCAGCCATTCTTGGGGTGGCACCTCCTACGAGCAGTACTTC CASHSWGGTSYEQYF
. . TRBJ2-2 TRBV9 TGTGCCTCGGCGGGACTCCTCCCCGCCGGGGAGCTGTTTTTT CASAGLLPAGELFF
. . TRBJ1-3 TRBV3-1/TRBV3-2 TGTGCCAGCAGCCAAGGCCAGAAAAACACCATATATTTT CASSQGQKNTIYF
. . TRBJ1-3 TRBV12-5 TGTGCTAGTGGGCAAGGCTCTGGAAACACCATATATTTT CASGQGSGNTIYF
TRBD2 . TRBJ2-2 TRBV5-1 TGCGCCAGCAGCCACCTAGCGGACACCGGGGAGCTGTTTTTT CASSHLADTGELFF
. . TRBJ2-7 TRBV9 TGTGCCAGCAGCGTTGGAGCAGATTTCTACGAGCAGTACTTC CASSVGADFYEQYF
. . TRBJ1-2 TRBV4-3 TGCGCCAGCAGCCAAGGTATCACCGCAGGGGCCGGCTACACCTTC CASSQGITAGAGYTF
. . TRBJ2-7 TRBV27 TGTGCCAGCAGTTCTCAGGGGACCGAGCAGTACTTC CASSSQGTEQYF
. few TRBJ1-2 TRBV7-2 TGTGCCAGCAGCCCCACGGGAGTCAACTATGGCTACACCTTC CASSPTGVNYGYTF
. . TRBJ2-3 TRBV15 TGTGCCACCAGCGTTACAGGGATTTCAGATACGCAGTATTTT CATSVTGISDTQYF
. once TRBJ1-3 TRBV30 TGTGCCTGGAGTGTATTAACTGGCAACACCATATATTTT CAWSVLTGNTIYF
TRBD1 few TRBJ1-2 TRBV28 TGTGCCCGCCGCCCGGGGCAGGGGGTTGGCTACACCTTC CARRPGQGVGYTF
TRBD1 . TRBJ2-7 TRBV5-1 TGCGCCAGCAGCTTGGGCCCGGGACAGGGCTACGAGCAGTACTTC CASSLGPGQGYEQYF
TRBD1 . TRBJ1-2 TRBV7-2 TGTGCCAGCAGCCGCCCCATGGGACAGGGCTATGGCTACACCTTC CASSRPMGQGYGYTF
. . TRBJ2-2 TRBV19 TGTGCCAGTAGTATATTCGCGAACAGAGGAACCGGGGAGCTGTTTTTT CASSIFANRGTGELFF
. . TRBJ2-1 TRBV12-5 TGTGCTAGTGCAGTGGGGTCTACCTCCTACAATGAGCAGTTCTTC CASAVGSTSYNEQFF
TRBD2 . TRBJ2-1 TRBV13 TGTGCCAGCAAAGCCCGGCTAGCGGCTTACAATGAGCAGTTCTTC CASKARLAAYNEQFF
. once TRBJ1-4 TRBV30 TGTGCCTGGAGTGGTGGACGGCGTAATGAAAAACTGTTTTTT CAWSGGRRNEKLFF
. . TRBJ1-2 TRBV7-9 TGTGCCAGCAGCTCTAGCTCCCGGGGAGGAAGTCAAGGTGGCTACACCTTC CASSSSSRGGSQGGYTF
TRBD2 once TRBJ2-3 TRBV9 TGTGCCAGCAGCGCCTCCGGGACTACTAGCACAGATACGCAGTATTTT CASSASGTTSTDTQYF
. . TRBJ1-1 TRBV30 TGTGCCTGGAGGGGGGGTACTGAAGCTTTCTTT CAWRGGTEAFF